This T cell receptor beta chain was captured in a study of blood T cell repertoires in COVID-19. V lost 7 bases to trimming and J lost 3 bases, with 9 bases between them. This CDR3 has 12 amino acids. Germline V CDR1 and CDR2: SNHLY, FYNNEI. This clone was recorded a few times. Only in-frame clones appear in the TCRdb table, and some are missing; sequencing was by immunoSEQ multiplex PCR. The sample has about 260,000 clones, approximately 87% seen once. The J gene is TRBJ2-5, the V gene TRBV2; a possible D gene is TRBD1 (5 bases). The sequenced sample was peripheral blood. This receptor was obtained from a human donor in a cohort sampled during active COVID-19. CDR3 residues: CASKAGKETQYF. The CDR3 nucleotides read TGTGCCAGCAAGGCAGGGAAAGAGACCCAGTACTTC. Together with reference TRBV2 and TRBJ2-5, the CDR3 gives the full variable domain: EPEVTQTPSHQVTQMGQEVILRCVPISNHLYFYWYRQILGQKVEFLVSFYNNEISEKSEIFDDQFSVERPDGSNFTLKIRSTKLEDSAMYFCASKAGKETQYFGPGTRLLVL.